This TCR beta chain was observed in a study of shared clonotypes between healthy human individuals. The method was immunoSEQ multiplex PCR; TCRdb's version includes in-frame clones alone and lacks a portion of them. In the table there are 1,400,000 or so clones, around 98.5% of which are singletons. Study-wide points: With few donors, the genetic and exposure-history diversity represented was limited.

Germline values: CDR1 SGDLS, CDR2 YYNGEE. The CDR3 sequence is 14 residues long. The V and J ends lost 0 bases and 7 bases respectively, with 12 bases between them. In regard to this clone: The antigen is undetermined.

The V gene is TRBV9, the J gene TRBJ2-3; the D gene could be TRBD1 or TRBD2 (6 bases each). Sequenced input: naive CD4+ T cells sorted from blood. Subset noted: CD45RA+ positively selected. The TCR originated in a man aged 30 to 39 in good health. CDR3 protein: CASSVEGGGNTQYF. The CDR3, as DNA: TGTGCCAGCAGCGTAGAGGGGGGAGGAAATACGCAGTATTTT.